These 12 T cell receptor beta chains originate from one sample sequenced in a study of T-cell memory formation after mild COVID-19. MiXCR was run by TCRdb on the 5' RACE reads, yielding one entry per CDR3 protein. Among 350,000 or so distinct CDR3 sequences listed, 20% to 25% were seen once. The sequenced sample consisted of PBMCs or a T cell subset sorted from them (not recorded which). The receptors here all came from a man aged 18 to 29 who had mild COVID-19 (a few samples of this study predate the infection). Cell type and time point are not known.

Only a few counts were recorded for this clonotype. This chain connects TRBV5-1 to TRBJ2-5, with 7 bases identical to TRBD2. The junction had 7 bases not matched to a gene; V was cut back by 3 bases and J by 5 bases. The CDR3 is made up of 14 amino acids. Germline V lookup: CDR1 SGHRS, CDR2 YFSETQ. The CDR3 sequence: CASSSRAGGETQYF. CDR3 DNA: TGCGCCAGCAGCTCGAGGGCCGGGGGGGAGACCCAGTACTTC.

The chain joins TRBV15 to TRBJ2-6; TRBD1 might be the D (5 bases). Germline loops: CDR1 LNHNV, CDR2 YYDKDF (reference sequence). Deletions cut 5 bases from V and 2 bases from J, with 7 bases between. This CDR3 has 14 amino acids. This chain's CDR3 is CATSSGTGANVLTF. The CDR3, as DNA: TGTGCCACCAGCTCAGGGACTGGGGCCAACGTCCTGACTTTC. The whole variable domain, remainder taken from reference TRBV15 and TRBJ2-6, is DAMVIQNPRYQVTQFGKPVTLSCSQTLNHNVMYWYQQKSSQAPKLLFHYYDKDFNNEADTPDNFQSRRPNTSFCFLDIRSPGLGDTAMYLCATSSGTGANVLTFGAGSRLTVL.

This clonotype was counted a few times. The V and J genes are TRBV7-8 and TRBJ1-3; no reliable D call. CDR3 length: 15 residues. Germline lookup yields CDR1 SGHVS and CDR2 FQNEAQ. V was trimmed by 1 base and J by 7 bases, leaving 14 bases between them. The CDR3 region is CASSLVDRSRNTIYF. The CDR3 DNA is TGTGCCAGCAGCTTAGTGGACCGGTCGAGGAACACCATATATTTT.

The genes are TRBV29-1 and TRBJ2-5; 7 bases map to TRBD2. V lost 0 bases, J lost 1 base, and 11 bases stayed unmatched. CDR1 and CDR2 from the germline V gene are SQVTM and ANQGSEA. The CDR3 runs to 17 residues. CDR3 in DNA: TGCAGCGTTGAAGAGTTACGGGAAGCGGGGATCCAAGAGACCCAGTACTTC. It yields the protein CSVEELREAGIQETQYF.

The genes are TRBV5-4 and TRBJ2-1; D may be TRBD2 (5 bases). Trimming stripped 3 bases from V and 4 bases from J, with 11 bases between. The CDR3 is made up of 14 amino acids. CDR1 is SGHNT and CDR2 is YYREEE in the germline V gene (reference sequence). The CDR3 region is CASSSARGYNEQFF. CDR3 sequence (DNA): TGTGCCAGCAGCTCCGCCCGGGGATACAATGAGCAGTTCTTC.

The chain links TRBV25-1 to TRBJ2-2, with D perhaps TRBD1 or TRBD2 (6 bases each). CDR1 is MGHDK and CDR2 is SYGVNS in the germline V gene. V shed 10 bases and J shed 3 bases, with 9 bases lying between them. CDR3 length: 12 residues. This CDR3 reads CAIRGDTGELFF. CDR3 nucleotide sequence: TGTGCCATTAGGGGGGACACCGGGGAGCTGTTTTTT.

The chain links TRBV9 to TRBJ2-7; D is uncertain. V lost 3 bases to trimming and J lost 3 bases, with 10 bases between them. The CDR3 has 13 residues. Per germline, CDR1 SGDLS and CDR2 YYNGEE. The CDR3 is CASSARWGYEQYF. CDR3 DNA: TGTGCCAGCAGCGCCCGGTGGGGCTACGAGCAGTACTTC.

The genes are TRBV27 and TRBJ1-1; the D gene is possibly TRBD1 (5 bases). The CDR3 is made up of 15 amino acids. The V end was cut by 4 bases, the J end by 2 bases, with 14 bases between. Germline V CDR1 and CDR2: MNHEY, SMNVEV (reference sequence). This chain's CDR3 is CASSSFPRANTEAFF. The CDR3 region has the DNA TGTGCCAGCAGTTCGTTCCCCAGGGCCAACACTGAAGCTTTCTTT.

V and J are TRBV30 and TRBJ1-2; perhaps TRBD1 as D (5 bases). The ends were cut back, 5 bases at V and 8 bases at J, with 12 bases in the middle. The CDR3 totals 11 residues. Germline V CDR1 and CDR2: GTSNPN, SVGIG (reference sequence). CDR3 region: CAWSQGGGYTF. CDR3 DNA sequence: TGTGCCTGGTCCCAGGGCGGCGGCTACACCTTC.

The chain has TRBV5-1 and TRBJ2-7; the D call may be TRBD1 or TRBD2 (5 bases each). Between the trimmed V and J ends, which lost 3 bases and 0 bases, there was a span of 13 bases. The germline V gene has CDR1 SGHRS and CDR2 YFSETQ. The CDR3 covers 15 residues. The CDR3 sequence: CASSSPRGDSYEQYF. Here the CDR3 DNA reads TGCGCCAGCAGCTCTCCAAGAGGGGACTCCTACGAGCAGTACTTC.

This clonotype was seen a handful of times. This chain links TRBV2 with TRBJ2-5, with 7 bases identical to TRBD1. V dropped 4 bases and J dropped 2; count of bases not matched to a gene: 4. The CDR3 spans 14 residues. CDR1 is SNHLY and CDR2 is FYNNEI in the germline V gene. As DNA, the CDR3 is TGTGCCAGCAGTGCTTGGGACAGACAAGAGACCCAGTACTTC. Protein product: CASSAWDRQETQYF.

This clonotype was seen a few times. CDR3 protein: CASAGTPGQAFF. The DNA of the CDR3 is TGTGCCAGCGCCGGGACGCCCGGCCAAGCTTTCTTT. The rearrangement joins TRBV2 to TRBJ1-1; D perhaps matches TRBD1 (5 bases). The CDR3 extends over 12 amino acids. Deletions cut 8 bases from V and 9 bases from J, with 16 bases between. Germline V gene sequence: CDR1 SNHLY, CDR2 FYNNEI.